This is a list of T cell receptor beta chains from one sample in a study of T cells after yellow fever vaccination. TCRdb reprocessed the 5' RACE reads with MiXCR, giving one entry per CDR3 protein. The table lists around 350,000 distinct CDR3 sequences, 11% of them singletons, with 15% to 20% in the top ten. Sample: PBMCs, taken on the day of the first yellow fever vaccination. The receptors were gathered from a man younger than 35 who received the YFV17D yellow fever vaccine. CDR3s leave out the opening cysteine and the closing phenylalanine or tryptophan. The order of the fields is V gene, CDR3 protein.

v_call: TRBV9
cdr3_aa: ASSVNQGRETQY

v_call: TRBV7-8
cdr3_aa: ASTPGTGPGETQY

v_call: TRBV28
cdr3_aa: ASTAHSISGYEQF

v_call: TRBV27
cdr3_aa: ASSHKGGTEAF

v_call: TRBV4-2
cdr3_aa: ASSRVNNEQF

v_call: TRBV7-9
cdr3_aa: ASSPEGGPLH

v_call: TRBV7-2
cdr3_aa: ASSSGTAYLGPQH

v_call: TRBV12-3/TRBV12-4
cdr3_aa: ASRSGGTDTQY

v_call: TRBV6-5
cdr3_aa: ASSHPGTIQQPQH

v_call: TRBV7-2
cdr3_aa: ASSRLTSGGSDTQY

v_call: TRBV14
cdr3_aa: ASSQRATDTQY

v_call: TRBV5-1
cdr3_aa: ASSPGQVNTEAF

v_call: TRBV12-3/TRBV12-4
cdr3_aa: ASSPTSGGPPYNEQF

v_call: TRBV7-2
cdr3_aa: ASSPGLRAETQY

v_call: TRBV20-1
cdr3_aa: SASDSPSSYNEQF

v_call: TRBV7-8
cdr3_aa: ASSQSRRRANYGYT

v_call: TRBV7-2
cdr3_aa: ASSLPRQGRDGYT

v_call: TRBV7-2
cdr3_aa: ASSLEGSGRELF

v_call: TRBV5-1
cdr3_aa: ASSLVGGFSYEQY

v_call: TRBV11-3
cdr3_aa: ASSLGASDTQY

v_call: TRBV7-9
cdr3_aa: ASTDSGLATYNEQF

v_call: TRBV12-3/TRBV12-4
cdr3_aa: ASRLIQGPGGYT

v_call: TRBV5-1
cdr3_aa: ASSPEPGNTEAF

v_call: TRBV10-3
cdr3_aa: AISESGESFYEQY

v_call: TRBV7-9
cdr3_aa: ASSSFSYSEETQY

v_call: TRBV5-5
cdr3_aa: ASSLDVRGASYEQY

v_call: TRBV29-1
cdr3_aa: SGKTPGGELF

v_call: TRBV12-3/TRBV12-4
cdr3_aa: ASSSYRDSGANVLT

v_call: TRBV20-1
cdr3_aa: SARGLAGKETQY

v_call: TRBV4-1
cdr3_aa: ASSQGKSGSEQY

v_call: TRBV5-1
cdr3_aa: ASIEGLSTGELF

v_call: TRBV12-3/TRBV12-4
cdr3_aa: ASRSTLRQPQH

v_call: TRBV3-1
cdr3_aa: ASSFRGADGYT

v_call: TRBV5-5
cdr3_aa: ASSLAPGLTSGNTIY

v_call: TRBV9
cdr3_aa: ASNWGTSGSVDTQY

v_call: TRBV5-1
cdr3_aa: ASSRGAGTDNSPLH

v_call: TRBV3-1
cdr3_aa: ASRGEGQPQH

v_call: TRBV7-2
cdr3_aa: ASSLVLQGYGNTIY

v_call: TRBV5-1
cdr3_aa: ASSLDPSSNQPQH

v_call: TRBV6-2/TRBV6-3
cdr3_aa: ASSYGLDREPKETQY

v_call: TRBV4-3
cdr3_aa: ASSQDGDRGRFT

v_call: TRBV11-2
cdr3_aa: ASSTRTGATYEQY